This entry lists 3 T cell receptor beta chains sequenced from one sample in a study of CD8 T cells in ankylosing spondylitis. TCRdb fed the 5' RACE reads into MiXCR, producing one record per CDR3 protein. The sample has around 150,000 distinct CDR3 sequences, about 42% seen once. The source material was synovial fluid, either unsorted or a sorted T cell fraction (not recorded which). The receptors shown here come from a male donor with ankylosing spondylitis.

The chain is built from TRBV12-3 or TRBV12-4 and TRBJ1-1, with a tentative D call TRBD1 (5 bases). The CDR3 runs to 16 residues. V dropped 0 bases and J dropped 4 bases, with 15 bases sitting between them. Written as DNA, the CDR3 is TGTGCCAGCAGTTTAGCCCTCAGGGCATCAAGCACTGAAGCTTTCTTT. It translates to CASSLALRASSTEAFF.

The rearrangement joins TRBV18 to TRBJ2-6; 9 nucleotides agree with TRBD1. Trimming removed 3 bases from V and 4 bases from J; junction bases left unmatched: 10. CDR1 and CDR2 from the germline V gene are KGHSH and LQKENI. This CDR3 has 18 amino acids. Here the CDR3 reads CASSPWDRALTGANVLTF. Here the CDR3 DNA reads TGTGCCAGCTCACCTTGGGACAGGGCCTTAACGGGGGCCAACGTCCTGACTTTC.

Concerning this clonotype: A single base separates this from a much larger clone, so it may be a read error. The chain carries TRBV12-3 or TRBV12-4 and TRBJ2-1; TRBD2 matches at 7 bases. The CDR3 is 19 amino acids. The CDR3 DNA reads as TGTGCCCGCAGTTTAGTCCCCGCGGGAGCCCCCACACAGTACAATGAGCAGTTCTTC. This encodes CARSLVPAGAPTQYNEQFF.